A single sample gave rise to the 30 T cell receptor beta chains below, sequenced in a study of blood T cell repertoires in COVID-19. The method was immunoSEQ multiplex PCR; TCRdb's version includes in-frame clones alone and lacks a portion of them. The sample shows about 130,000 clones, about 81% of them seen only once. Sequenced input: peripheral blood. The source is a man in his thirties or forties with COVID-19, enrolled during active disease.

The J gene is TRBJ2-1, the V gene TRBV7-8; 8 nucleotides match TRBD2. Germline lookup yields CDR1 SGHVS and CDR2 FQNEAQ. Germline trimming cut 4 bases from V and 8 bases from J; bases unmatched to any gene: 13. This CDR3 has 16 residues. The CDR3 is CASSSSPGLGVDEQFF. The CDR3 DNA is TGTGCCAGCAGCTCGAGCCCGGGACTAGGGGTGGATGAGCAGTTCTTC.

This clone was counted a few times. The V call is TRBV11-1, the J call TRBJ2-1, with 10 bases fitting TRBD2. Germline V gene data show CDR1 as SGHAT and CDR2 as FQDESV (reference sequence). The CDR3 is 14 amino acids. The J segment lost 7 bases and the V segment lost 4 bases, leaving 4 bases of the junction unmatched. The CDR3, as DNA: TGTGCCAGCAGCTCAGCGGGGGGGCGGAATGAGCAGTTCTTC. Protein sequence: CASSSAGGRNEQFF.

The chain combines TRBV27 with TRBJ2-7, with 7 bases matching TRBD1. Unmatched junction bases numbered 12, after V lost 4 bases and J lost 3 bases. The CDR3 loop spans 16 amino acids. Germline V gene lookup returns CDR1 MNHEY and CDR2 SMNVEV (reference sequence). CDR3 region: CASSSLEASGGYEQYF. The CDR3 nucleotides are TGTGCCAGCAGTTCTCTAGAAGCTTCAGGGGGCTACGAGCAGTACTTC.

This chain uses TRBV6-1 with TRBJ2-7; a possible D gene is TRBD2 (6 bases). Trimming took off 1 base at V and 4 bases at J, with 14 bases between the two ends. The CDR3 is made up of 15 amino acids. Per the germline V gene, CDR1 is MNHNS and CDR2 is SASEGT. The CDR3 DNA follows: TGTGCCAGCAGTGAAGGGGGAGGACTAATTTACGAGCAGTACTTC. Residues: CASSEGGGLIYEQYF.

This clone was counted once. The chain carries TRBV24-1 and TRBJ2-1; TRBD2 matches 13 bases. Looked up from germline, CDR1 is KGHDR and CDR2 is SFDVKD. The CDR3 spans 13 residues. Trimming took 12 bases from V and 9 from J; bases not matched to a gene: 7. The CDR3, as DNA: TGTGCCGCCGGACTAGCGGGAGACGGTGAGCAGTTCTTC. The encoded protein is CAAGLAGDGEQFF.

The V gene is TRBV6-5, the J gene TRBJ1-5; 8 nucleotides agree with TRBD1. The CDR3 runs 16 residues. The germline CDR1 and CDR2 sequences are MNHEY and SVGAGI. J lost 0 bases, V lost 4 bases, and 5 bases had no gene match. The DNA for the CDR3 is TGTGCCAGCAGTTTACAGGGGGTAGATAGCAATCAGCCCCAGCATTTT. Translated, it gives CASSLQGVDSNQPQHF.

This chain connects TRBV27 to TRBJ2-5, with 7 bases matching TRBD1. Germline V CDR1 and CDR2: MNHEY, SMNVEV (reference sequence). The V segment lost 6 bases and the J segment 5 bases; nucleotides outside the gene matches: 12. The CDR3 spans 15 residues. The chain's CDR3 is CASSLTGKRIETQYF. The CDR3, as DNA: TGTGCCAGCAGCTTGACAGGGAAGAGGATCGAGACCCAGTACTTC.

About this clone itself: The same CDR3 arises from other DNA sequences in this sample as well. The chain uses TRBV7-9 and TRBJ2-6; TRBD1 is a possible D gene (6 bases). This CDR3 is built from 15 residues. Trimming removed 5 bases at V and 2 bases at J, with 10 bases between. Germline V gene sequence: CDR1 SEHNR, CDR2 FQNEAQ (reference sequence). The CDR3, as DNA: TGTGCCAGCAGCCCCCAGGGGACTGGGGCCAACGTCCTGACTTTC. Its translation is CASSPQGTGANVLTF.

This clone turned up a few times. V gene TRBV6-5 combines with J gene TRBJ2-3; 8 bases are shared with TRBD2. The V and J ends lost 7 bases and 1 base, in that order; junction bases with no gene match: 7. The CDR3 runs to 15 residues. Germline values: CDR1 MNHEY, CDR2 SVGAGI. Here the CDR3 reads CASTGGALGTDTQYF. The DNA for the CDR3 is TGTGCCAGCACGGGGGGGGCATTAGGCACAGATACGCAGTATTTT.

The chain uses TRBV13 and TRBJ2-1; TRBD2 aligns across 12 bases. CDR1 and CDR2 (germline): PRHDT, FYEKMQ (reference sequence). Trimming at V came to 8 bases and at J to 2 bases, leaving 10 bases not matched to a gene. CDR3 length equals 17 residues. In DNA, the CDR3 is TGTGCCAGCGCCCTACAACTAGCGGGGGGCACCTACAATGAGCAGTTCTTC. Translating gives CASALQLAGGTYNEQFF. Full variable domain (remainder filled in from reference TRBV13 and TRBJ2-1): AAGVIQSPRHLIKEKRETATLKCYPIPRHDTVYWYQQGPGQDPQFLISFYEKMQSDKGSIPDRFSAQQFSDYHSELNMSSLELGDSALYFCASALQLAGGTYNEQFFGPGTRLTVL.

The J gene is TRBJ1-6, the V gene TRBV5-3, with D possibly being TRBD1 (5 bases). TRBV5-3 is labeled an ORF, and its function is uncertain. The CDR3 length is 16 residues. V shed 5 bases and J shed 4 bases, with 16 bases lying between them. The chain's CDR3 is CARRDWGVTYNSPLHF. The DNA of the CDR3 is TGTGCCAGAAGAGACTGGGGGGTTACTTATAATTCACCCCTCCACTTT.

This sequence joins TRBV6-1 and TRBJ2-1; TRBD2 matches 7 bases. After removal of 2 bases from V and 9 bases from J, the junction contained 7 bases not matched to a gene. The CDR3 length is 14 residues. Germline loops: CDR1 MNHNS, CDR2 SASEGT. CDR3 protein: CASSERTSWGEQFF. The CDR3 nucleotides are TGTGCCAGCAGTGAAAGGACTAGTTGGGGTGAGCAGTTCTTC.

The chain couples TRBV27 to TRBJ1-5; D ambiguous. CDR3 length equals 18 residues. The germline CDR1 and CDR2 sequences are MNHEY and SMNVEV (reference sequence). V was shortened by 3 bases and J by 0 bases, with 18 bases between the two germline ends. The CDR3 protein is CASSFYSASLCSNQPQHF. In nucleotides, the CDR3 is TGTGCCAGCAGTTTTTACTCCGCTAGTCTGTGTAGCAATCAGCCCCAGCATTTT.

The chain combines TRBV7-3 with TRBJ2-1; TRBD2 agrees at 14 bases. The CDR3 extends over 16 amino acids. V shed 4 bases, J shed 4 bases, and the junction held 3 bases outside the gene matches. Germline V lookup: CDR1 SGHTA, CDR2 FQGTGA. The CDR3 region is CASSSGTSGRYNEQFF. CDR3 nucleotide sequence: TGTGCCAGCAGCTCGGGGACTAGCGGGAGATACAATGAGCAGTTCTTC.

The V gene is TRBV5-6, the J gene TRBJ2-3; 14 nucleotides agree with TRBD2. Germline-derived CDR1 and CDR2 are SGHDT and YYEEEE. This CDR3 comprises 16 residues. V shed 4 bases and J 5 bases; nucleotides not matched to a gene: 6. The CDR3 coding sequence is TGTGCCAGCAGCCTCGGGACTAGCGGGAGTGGAGATACGCAGTATTTT. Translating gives CASSLGTSGSGDTQYF. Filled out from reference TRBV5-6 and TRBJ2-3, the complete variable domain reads DAGVTQSPTHLIKTRGQQVTLRCSPKSGHDTVSWYQQALGQGPQFIFQYYEEEERQRGNFPDRFSGHQFPNYSSELNVNALLLGDSALYLCASSLGTSGSGDTQYFGPGTRLTVL.

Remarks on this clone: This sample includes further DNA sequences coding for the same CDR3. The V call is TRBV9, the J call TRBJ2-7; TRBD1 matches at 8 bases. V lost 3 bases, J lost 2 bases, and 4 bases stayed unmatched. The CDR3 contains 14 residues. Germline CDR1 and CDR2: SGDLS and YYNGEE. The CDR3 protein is CASSAGTGTYEQYF. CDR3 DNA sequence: TGTGCCAGCAGCGCCGGGACAGGCACCTACGAGCAGTACTTC.

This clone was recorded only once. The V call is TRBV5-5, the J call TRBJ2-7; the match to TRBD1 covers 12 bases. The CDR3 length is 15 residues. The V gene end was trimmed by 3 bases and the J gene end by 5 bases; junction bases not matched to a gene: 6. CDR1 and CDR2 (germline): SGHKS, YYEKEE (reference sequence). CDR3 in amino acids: CASSSPGQGAHEQYF. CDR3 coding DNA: TGTGCCAGCAGCTCCCCGGGACAGGGGGCCCACGAGCAGTACTTC. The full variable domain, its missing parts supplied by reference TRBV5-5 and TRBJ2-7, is DAGVTQSPTHLIKTRGQQVTLRCSPISGHKSVSWYQQVLGQGPQFIFQYYEKEERGRGNFPDRFSARQFPNYSSELNVNALLLGDSALYLCASSSPGQGAHEQYFGPGTRLTVT.

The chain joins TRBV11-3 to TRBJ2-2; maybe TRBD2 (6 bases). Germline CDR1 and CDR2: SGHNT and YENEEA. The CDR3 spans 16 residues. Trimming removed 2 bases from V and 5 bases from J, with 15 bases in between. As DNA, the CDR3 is TGTGCCAGCAGCTTAAGTCTCCCGGGAGTGACCGGGGAGCTGTTTTTT. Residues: CASSLSLPGVTGELFF.

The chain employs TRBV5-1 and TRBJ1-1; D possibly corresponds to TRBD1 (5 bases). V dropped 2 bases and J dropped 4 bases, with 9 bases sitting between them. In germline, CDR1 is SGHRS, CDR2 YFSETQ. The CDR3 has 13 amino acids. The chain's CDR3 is CASSFQGSTEAFF. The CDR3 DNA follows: TGCGCCAGCAGCTTTCAGGGCAGCACTGAAGCTTTCTTT.

CDR3 DNA: TGTGCCAGCTCACCAGGACAGGGTGGAAACGAGCAGTACTTC. Its protein is CASSPGQGGNEQYF. The chain links TRBV18 to TRBJ2-7; 8 nucleotides match TRBD1. Per the germline V gene, CDR1 is KGHSH and CDR2 is LQKENI. The CDR3 totals 14 residues. Germline trimming cut 2 bases from V and 5 bases from J; bases unmatched to any gene: 5. Together with reference TRBV18 and TRBJ2-7, the CDR3 gives the full variable domain: NAGVMQNPRHLVRRRGQEARLRCSPMKGHSHVYWYRQLPEEGLKFMVYLQKENIIDESGMPKERFSAEFPKEGPSILRIQQVVRGDSAAYFCASSPGQGGNEQYFGPGTRLTVT.

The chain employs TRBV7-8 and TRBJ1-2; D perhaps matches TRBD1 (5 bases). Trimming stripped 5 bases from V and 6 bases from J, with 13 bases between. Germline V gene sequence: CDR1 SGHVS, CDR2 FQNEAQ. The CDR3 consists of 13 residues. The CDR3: CASSRPGLDGYTF. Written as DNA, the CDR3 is TGTGCCAGCAGCCGGCCAGGGCTTGATGGCTACACCTTC.

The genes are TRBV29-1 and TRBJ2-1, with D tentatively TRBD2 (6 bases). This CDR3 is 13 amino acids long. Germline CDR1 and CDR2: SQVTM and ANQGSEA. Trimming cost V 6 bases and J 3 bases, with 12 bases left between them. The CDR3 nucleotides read TGCAGCGTCCTAGCGCCGAACTACAATGAGCAGTTCTTC. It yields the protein CSVLAPNYNEQFF.

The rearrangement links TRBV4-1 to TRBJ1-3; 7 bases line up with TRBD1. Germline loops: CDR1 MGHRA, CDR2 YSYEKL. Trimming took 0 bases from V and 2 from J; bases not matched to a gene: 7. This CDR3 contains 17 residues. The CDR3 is CASSQDPGGLAGNTIYF. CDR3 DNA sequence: TGCGCCAGCAGCCAAGATCCAGGGGGGTTAGCTGGAAACACCATATATTTT.

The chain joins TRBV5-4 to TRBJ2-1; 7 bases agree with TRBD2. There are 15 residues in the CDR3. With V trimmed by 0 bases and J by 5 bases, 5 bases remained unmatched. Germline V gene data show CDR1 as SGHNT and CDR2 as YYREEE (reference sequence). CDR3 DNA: TGTGCCAGCAGCTTGGCGGGAGGTCGGGACAATGAGCAGTTCTTC. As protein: CASSLAGGRDNEQFF.

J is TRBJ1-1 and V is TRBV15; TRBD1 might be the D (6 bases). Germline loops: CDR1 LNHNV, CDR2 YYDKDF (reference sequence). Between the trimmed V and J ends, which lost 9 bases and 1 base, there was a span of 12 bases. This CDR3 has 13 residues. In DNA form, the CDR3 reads TGTGCCACGTCCCGGGACAAGAACACTGAAGCTTTCTTT. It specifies CATSRDKNTEAFF.

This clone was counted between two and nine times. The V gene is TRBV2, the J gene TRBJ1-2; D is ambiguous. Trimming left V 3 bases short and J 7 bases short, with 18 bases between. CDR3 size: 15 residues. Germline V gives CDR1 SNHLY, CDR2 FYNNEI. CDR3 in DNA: TGTGCCAGCAGTGAGGAGTCCGCTTATTTGAGTGGCTACACCTTC. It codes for CASSEESAYLSGYTF.

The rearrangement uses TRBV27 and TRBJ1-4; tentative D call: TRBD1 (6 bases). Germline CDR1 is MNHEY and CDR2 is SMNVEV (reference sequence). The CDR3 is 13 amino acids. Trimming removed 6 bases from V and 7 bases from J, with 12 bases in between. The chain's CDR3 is CASRSGVSEKLFF. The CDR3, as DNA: TGTGCCAGCAGGTCAGGGGTTAGTGAAAAACTGTTTTTT. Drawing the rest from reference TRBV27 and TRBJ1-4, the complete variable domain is EAQVTQNPRYLITVTGKKLTVTCSQNMNHEYMSWYRQDPGLGLRQIYYSMNVEVTDKGDVPEGYKVSRKEKRNFPLILESPSPNQTSLYFCASRSGVSEKLFFGSGTQLSVL.

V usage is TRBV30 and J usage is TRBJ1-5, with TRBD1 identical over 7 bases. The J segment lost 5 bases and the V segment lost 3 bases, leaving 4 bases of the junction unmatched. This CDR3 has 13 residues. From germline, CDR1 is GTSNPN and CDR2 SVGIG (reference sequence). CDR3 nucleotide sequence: TGTGCCTGGAGCCCCAGGGGGGATCAGCCCCAGCATTTT. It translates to CAWSPRGDQPQHF.

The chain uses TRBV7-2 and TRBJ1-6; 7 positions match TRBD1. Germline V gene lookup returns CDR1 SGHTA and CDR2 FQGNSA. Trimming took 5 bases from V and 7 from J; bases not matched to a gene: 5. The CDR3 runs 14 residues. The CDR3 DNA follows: TGTGCCAGCAGCCTGACAGGGCCGAATTCACCCCTCCACTTT. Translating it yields CASSLTGPNSPLHF. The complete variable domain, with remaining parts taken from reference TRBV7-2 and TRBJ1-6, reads GAGVSQSPSNKVTEKGKDVELRCDPISGHTALYWYRQSLGQGLEFLIYFQGNSAPDKSGLPSDRFSAERTGGSVSTLTIQRTQQEDSAVYLCASSLTGPNSPLHFGNGTRLTVT.

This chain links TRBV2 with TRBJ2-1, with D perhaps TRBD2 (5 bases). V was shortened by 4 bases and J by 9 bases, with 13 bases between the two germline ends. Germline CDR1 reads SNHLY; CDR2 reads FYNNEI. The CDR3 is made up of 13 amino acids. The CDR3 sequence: CASSVALLGEQFF. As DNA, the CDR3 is TGTGCCAGCAGTGTTGCGTTACTAGGTGAGCAGTTCTTC.